The rows below give T cell receptor beta chains drawn from one sample of a study of blood T cell repertoires in COVID-19. TCRdb keeps only in-frame clones here, not all; method: immunoSEQ multiplex PCR. The sample lists just over 95,000 clones, approximately 80% seen once, with around 4.1% in the top ten. Sequencing was performed on peripheral blood. Receptors originate from a man aged 55 to 70 with acute or convalescent COVID-19. CDR3s include the opening cysteine and the closing phenylalanine or tryptophan. The D gene is left open where the match is weak. Size is omitted from some rows. Given values are once, few, many or a class for expanded clones.

d_gene: TRBD2
abundance: -
v_gene: TRBV14
j_gene: TRBJ2-1
CDR3aa: CASSQYRTGLAGWDEQFF
CDR3nt: TGTGCCAGCAGCCAATATCGGACGGGACTAGCGGGATGGGATGAGCAGTTCTTC

d_gene: -
abundance: -
v_gene: TRBV6-5
j_gene: TRBJ1-5
CDR3aa: CASGLQGDQPQHF
CDR3nt: TGTGCCAGCGGTTTACAGGGAGATCAGCCCCAGCATTTT

d_gene: TRBD2
abundance: -
v_gene: TRBV15
j_gene: TRBJ2-5
CDR3aa: CATSRGLAEETQYF
CDR3nt: TGTGCCACCAGCAGAGGACTAGCGGAAGAGACCCAGTACTTC

d_gene: -
abundance: -
v_gene: TRBV6-5
j_gene: TRBJ2-3
CDR3aa: CASRNPDSLSDTQYF
CDR3nt: TGTGCCAGCAGAAATCCGGACAGCTTATCAGATACGCAGTATTTT

d_gene: -
abundance: many
v_gene: TRBV6-2/TRBV6-3
j_gene: TRBJ2-2
CDR3aa: CASSEAGFIPTGELFF
CDR3nt: TGTGCCAGCAGTGAGGCCGGGTTTATCCCCACCGGGGAGCTGTTTTTT

d_gene: -
abundance: -
v_gene: TRBV7-8
j_gene: TRBJ1-6
CDR3aa: CASRFYGSPLHF
CDR3nt: TGTGCCAGCAGATTTTACGGTTCACCCCTCCACTTT

d_gene: TRBD2
abundance: -
v_gene: TRBV5-5
j_gene: TRBJ2-1
CDR3aa: CASSFGALAGGHNEQFF
CDR3nt: TGTGCCAGCAGCTTCGGGGCTCTAGCGGGGGGCCATAATGAGCAGTTCTTC

d_gene: TRBD1
abundance: -
v_gene: TRBV24-1
j_gene: TRBJ2-5
CDR3aa: CATSTGGGKETQYF
CDR3nt: TGTGCCACCAGCACAGGGGGCGGGAAAGAGACCCAGTACTTC

d_gene: -
abundance: few
v_gene: TRBV10-3
j_gene: TRBJ1-1
CDR3aa: CAISVVGGRLNTEAFF
CDR3nt: TGTGCCATCAGTGTTGTCGGGGGGCGATTGAACACTGAAGCTTTCTTT

d_gene: -
abundance: few
v_gene: TRBV7-9
j_gene: TRBJ1-5
CDR3aa: CASSLHGENQPQHF
CDR3nt: TGTGCCAGCAGCTTGCATGGAGAGAATCAGCCCCAGCATTTT

d_gene: TRBD2
abundance: once
v_gene: TRBV27
j_gene: TRBJ2-1
CDR3aa: CASSFELADYNEQFF
CDR3nt: TGTGCCAGCAGTTTTGAGCTAGCGGACTACAATGAGCAGTTCTTC

d_gene: -
abundance: -
v_gene: TRBV4-1
j_gene: TRBJ2-5
CDR3aa: CASSPSRFSGSGETQYF
CDR3nt: TGCGCCAGCAGCCCCTCCCGATTTAGCGGAAGTGGAGAGACCCAGTACTTC

d_gene: -
abundance: -
v_gene: TRBV19
j_gene: TRBJ1-2
CDR3aa: CASSIVLGVVVDGYTF
CDR3nt: TGTGCCAGTAGTATAGTGCTAGGAGTCGTCGTTGATGGCTACACCTTC

d_gene: -
abundance: -
v_gene: TRBV30
j_gene: TRBJ2-7
CDR3aa: CAWSVGQGGEQYF
CDR3nt: TGTGCCTGGAGTGTTGGGCAGGGAGGTGAGCAGTACTTC

d_gene: -
abundance: -
v_gene: TRBV4-1
j_gene: TRBJ1-4
CDR3aa: CASSYGLSLEKLFF
CDR3nt: TGCGCCAGCAGCTACGGGTTATCTCTTGAAAAACTGTTTTTT

d_gene: TRBD1
abundance: -
v_gene: TRBV27
j_gene: TRBJ1-1
CDR3aa: CASSWGQLNTEAFF
CDR3nt: TGTGCCAGCAGTTGGGGACAGCTGAACACTGAAGCTTTCTTT

d_gene: -
abundance: -
v_gene: TRBV20-1
j_gene: TRBJ2-1
CDR3aa: CSASSRVNWNEQFF
CDR3nt: TGCAGTGCTAGTAGCAGGGTTAATTGGAATGAGCAGTTCTTC

d_gene: -
abundance: -
v_gene: TRBV6-1
j_gene: TRBJ1-2
CDR3aa: CASSEALLWTSNYGYTF
CDR3nt: TGTGCCAGCAGTGAAGCGCTTCTGTGGACATCTAACTATGGCTACACCTTC

d_gene: TRBD1
abundance: once
v_gene: TRBV6-1
j_gene: TRBJ1-2
CDR3aa: CASSEALGDRGAYGYTF
CDR3nt: TGTGCCAGCAGTGAAGCGCTTGGGGACAGGGGTGCCTATGGCTACACCTTC

d_gene: -
abundance: -
v_gene: TRBV28
j_gene: TRBJ1-2
CDR3aa: CASRTGGYGYTF
CDR3nt: TGTGCCAGCAGGACAGGTGGCTATGGCTACACCTTC

d_gene: -
abundance: -
v_gene: TRBV12-5
j_gene: TRBJ2-6
CDR3aa: CASGLATSGANVLTF
CDR3nt: TGTGCTAGTGGTTTGGCAACATCTGGGGCCAACGTCCTGACTTTC

d_gene: TRBD1
abundance: -
v_gene: TRBV5-8
j_gene: TRBJ2-1
CDR3aa: CASSRKGQSSYNEQFF
CDR3nt: TGTGCCAGCAGCAGAAAGGGACAGAGCTCCTACAATGAGCAGTTCTTC

d_gene: TRBD1
abundance: -
v_gene: TRBV7-8
j_gene: TRBJ2-3
CDR3aa: CASSLVLLSGGIDTQYF
CDR3nt: TGTGCCAGCAGCTTAGTTTTGTTGTCAGGGGGCATAGATACGCAGTATTTT